The 13 T cell receptor beta chains reported below all come from one sample, sequenced in a study of shared clonotypes between healthy human individuals. This table comes from immunoSEQ multiplex PCR, and its TCRdb copy is limited to in-frame clones, with some not included. This sample carries roughly 650,000 clones, 97% of them seen once, and the ten largest clones take less than 0.065%. The sample taken for sequencing was naive CD4+ T cells sorted from blood. The subset was: CD45RA+ positively selected. Every receptor here comes from a woman in her twenties or thirties in good health.

V usage is TRBV19 and J usage is TRBJ2-7; 10 nucleotides line up with TRBD1. Per germline, CDR1 LNHDA and CDR2 SQIVND (reference sequence). With 4 bases clipped from V and 0 bases from J, the junction kept 6 bases outside the gene matches. CDR3 length: 16 residues. CDR3 DNA sequence: TGTGCCAGTAGTACCGGACAGGGGGGGAGCTCCTACGAGCAGTACTTC. Its protein product is CASSTGQGGSSYEQYF. The full variable domain, completed using reference TRBV19 and TRBJ2-7, is DGGITQSPKYLFRKEGQNVTLSCEQNLNHDAMYWYRQDPGQGLRLIYYSQIVNDFQKGDIAEGYSVSREKKESFPLTVTSAQKNPTAFYLCASSTGQGGSSYEQYFGPGTRLTVT.

CDR3 residues: CASSFRPANTGELFF. DNA of the CDR3: TGTGCCAGCAGTTTTCGACCAGCGAACACCGGGGAGCTGTTTTTT. This sequence joins TRBV27 and TRBJ2-2; D is undetermined. CDR3 size: 15 residues. V lost 3 bases to trimming and J lost 0 bases, with 8 bases between them. Germline V gives CDR1 MNHEY, CDR2 SMNVEV (reference sequence).

The chain links TRBV15 to TRBJ1-5; D unclear. CDR1 is LNHNV and CDR2 is YYDKDF in the germline V gene (reference sequence). CDR3 size: 16 residues. The germline V and J ends were trimmed by 1 base and 0 bases, with 10 bases remaining between them. This CDR3 is CATSRGSGYSNQPQHF. The CDR3 DNA sequence: TGTGCCACCAGCAGAGGGTCGGGCTATAGCAATCAGCCCCAGCATTTT. Filled out from reference TRBV15 and TRBJ1-5, the complete variable domain reads DAMVIQNPRYQVTQFGKPVTLSCSQTLNHNVMYWYQQKSSQAPKLLFHYYDKDFNNEADTPDNFQSRRPNTSFCFLDIRSPGLGDTAMYLCATSRGSGYSNQPQHFGDGTRLSIL.

This chain joins TRBV19 and TRBJ2-7; TRBD1 or TRBD2 may be the D gene (6 bases each). This CDR3 is 15 amino acids long. Trimming pared 3 bases from V and 2 bases from J, leaving 14 bases between. The V gene's germline CDR1 is LNHDA and CDR2 SQIVND (reference sequence). The CDR3 nucleotides are TGTGCCAGTAGTATGGGATCGGGGGCGACCTACGAGCAGTACTTC. This gives the protein CASSMGSGATYEQYF.

The rearrangement uses TRBV10-2 and TRBJ2-1; TRBD2 is a possible D gene (6 bases). CDR1 and CDR2 from the germline V gene are WSHSY and SAAADI. This CDR3 spans 14 amino acids. V was clipped by 8 bases and J by 8 bases, with 19 bases between them. This chain's CDR3 is CASVGSGAWDEQFF. CDR3 coding DNA: TGCGCCAGCGTAGGTTCGGGAGCCTGGGATGAGCAGTTCTTC.

This chain uses TRBV18 with TRBJ1-5; D is unresolved. V was cut by 2 bases and J by 0 bases, with 5 bases left in between. Germline V gives CDR1 KGHSH, CDR2 LQKENI. This CDR3 is built from 14 residues. The CDR3 DNA reads as TGTGCCAGCTCACCAGACCATAGCAATCAGCCCCAGCATTTT. It translates to CASSPDHSNQPQHF.

V is TRBV27 and J is TRBJ2-7, with TRBD1 matching over 9 bases. The CDR3 is made up of 15 amino acids. V was pared by 6 bases and J by 5 bases, with 11 bases of the junction left unmatched. Germline lookup yields CDR1 MNHEY and CDR2 SMNVEV (reference sequence). The CDR3 DNA is TGTGCCAGCAGGGCTCCGGGACAGGGAGTCCACGAGCAGTACTTC. Translating it yields CASRAPGQGVHEQYF.

Concerning this clone itself: One end of the junction is discordant with germline, which a read error may explain. The chain has TRBV4-1 and TRBJ2-7; the D gene is possibly TRBD1 (8 bases). CDR1 and CDR2 from the germline V gene are MGHRA and YSYEKL. This CDR3 contains 14 residues. The DNA for the CDR3 is TGCGCCAGCAGCCAAGAGAGTCCAGCGGGACAGGTGAACTTC. It encodes CASSQESPAGQVNF.

The rearrangement uses TRBV19 and TRBJ2-3; D is undetermined. The CDR3 consists of 13 residues. CDR1 and CDR2 (germline): LNHDA, SQIVND (reference sequence). V shed 7 bases and J shed 1 base, with 9 bases lying between them. CDR3 region: CASKWAGTDTQYF. CDR3 bases: TGTGCCAGTAAATGGGCAGGCACAGATACGCAGTATTTT.

This chain links TRBV5-1 with TRBJ1-2, with TRBD1 matching 8 bases. Germline V lookup: CDR1 SGHRS, CDR2 YFSETQ. There are 17 residues in the CDR3. V lost 3 bases and J lost 0; bases outside the gene matches: 10. CDR3 protein: CASSSSRPGGSNYGYTF. The CDR3 DNA reads as TGCGCCAGCAGCTCGAGTCGGCCAGGGGGCTCTAACTATGGCTACACCTTC.

The sample holds one count of this clone. For the CDR3, the DNA is TGCGCCAGCAGCCAAGGACTGTCCGTGAGGCTGTTTTTT. As protein: CASSQGLSVRLFF. The chain combines TRBV4-1 with TRBJ2-2; D remains unclear. The CDR3 is made up of 13 amino acids. Trimming left V 1 base short and J 13 bases short, with 13 bases between. From germline, CDR1 is MGHRA and CDR2 YSYEKL.

This sequence joins TRBV19 and TRBJ2-1; the D call may be TRBD1 or TRBD2 (6 bases each). V lost 0 bases and J lost 7, with 16 bases in between. The CDR3 is 16 residues long. Germline values: CDR1 LNHDA, CDR2 SQIVND (reference sequence). The CDR3 coding sequence is TGTGCCAGTAGTATAGATGTCCCACAGGGAGGAAATGAGCAGTTCTTC. Amino acid sequence: CASSIDVPQGGNEQFF.

The V call is TRBV5-1, the J call TRBJ2-3; tentatively, D is TRBD1 (6 bases). V was trimmed by 3 bases and J by 4 bases, leaving 21 bases between them. Germline loops: CDR1 SGHRS, CDR2 YFSETQ. The CDR3 totals 17 residues. Written as DNA, the CDR3 is TGCGCCAGCAGCTCGACCTTCGGCGTAGCAGGGGCAGATACGCAGTATTTT. Translated: CASSSTFGVAGADTQYF.